Described below is a single TCR beta chain sequence and its context. Its antigen is undetermined. Assay used: immunoSEQ multiplex PCR; TCRdb lists only in-frame clones, some missing. This table has around 100,000 clones, approximately 89% appearing once. This entry comes from a study of T cell responses to AZD1222 COVID-19 vaccine. Overall study findings and caveats: CD4 TCRs associated with vaccination spanned spike, dominating at 160-218 and 743-854.

The CDR3 covers 15 residues. CDR1 is MNHEY, CDR2 SVGAGI, per germline. V was shortened by 0 bases and J by 5 bases, with 10 bases between the two germline ends. This receptor was obtained from an adult in good health. The chain employs TRBV6-5 and TRBJ1-4, with D possibly TRBD1 on 5 matching bases. The material sequenced was peripheral blood, taken on day 0 of AZD1222 vaccination. The CDR3 bases are TGTGCCAGCAGTTACTCCTCGGGACTAAATGAAAAACTGTTTTTT. The encoded protein is CASSYSSGLNEKLFF.